Each of the 4 T cell receptor beta chains below was sequenced from the same sample in a study of blood T cells in healthy people across ages. Sample-barcoded 5' priming and a J-beta primer mix drove a second PCR of about 6 to 12 cycles. A single record per CDR3 protein comes from TCRdb applying MiXCR to the 5' RACE reads. Among about 2 million distinct CDR3 sequences listed, about 50% were seen once. Sequenced material: blood. The receptors derive from a woman aged 40 to 50 in good health.

This chain uses TRBV27 with TRBJ2-7; 10 bases line up with TRBD1. Per germline, CDR1 MNHEY and CDR2 SMNVEV (reference sequence). V shed 9 bases and J 6 bases; nucleotides not matched to a gene: 11. The CDR3 is 14 residues long. CDR3 amino acids: CASSARDRGGEQYF. The CDR3 region has the DNA TGTGCCAGTAGCGCCCGGGACAGGGGTGGCGAGCAGTACTTC.

J is TRBJ2-5 and V is TRBV7-8, with D possibly matching TRBD1 (5 bases). Germline assignment: CDR1 SGHVS and CDR2 FQNEAQ. The V end was cut by 1 base, the J end by 4 bases, with 13 bases between. CDR3 size: 15 residues. The CDR3 spells CASSLVRQLSETQYF. DNA for the CDR3: TGTGCCAGCAGCTTAGTTCGACAGCTGTCAGAGACCCAGTACTTC.

This clonotype appeared a few times. The genes are TRBV20-1 and TRBJ2-3; D is unclear. V was clipped by 0 bases and J by 1 base, with 11 bases between them. In germline, CDR1 is DFQATT, CDR2 SNEGSKA (reference sequence). The CDR3 contains 15 residues. The chain's CDR3 is CSAREADLRTDTQYF. The DNA for the CDR3 is TGCAGTGCTAGAGAGGCTGACTTACGCACAGATACGCAGTATTTT.

For this clonotype: The junction and the germline gene differ at one end; a read error may be behind it. This chain links TRBV27 with TRBJ1-1; D is unclear. The CDR3 is made up of 10 amino acids. The germline gives CDR1 MNHEY, CDR2 SMNVEV (reference sequence). The CDR3 DNA reads as TGCGGAGTGGGCCGCGGTGAAGCTTTCTTT. Protein product: CGVGRGEAFF.